Shown below are 24 T cell receptor beta chains from a single sample sequenced in a study of blood T cells in healthy people across ages. PCR was performed a second time for roughly 7 to 12 cycles using a sample-barcoded 5' primer and a J-beta primer mix. A single record per CDR3 protein comes from TCRdb applying MiXCR to the 5' RACE reads. The data hold fewer than 1,000,000 distinct CDR3 sequences, with more than 40% observed a single time. Sequenced material: blood. The receptor source for this set is a man in his sixties in good health.

Comment on this clonotype: An end of the junction does not agree with germline; a read error may underlie this. The chain has TRBV6-6 and TRBJ1-2; the D gene is possibly TRBD1 (5 bases). Germline assignment: CDR1 MNHNY and CDR2 SVGAGI (reference sequence). The CDR3 spans 14 residues. For the CDR3, the DNA is TGTGCCTGCAGTCGGGACGCGGGGAACTATGGCTACACCTTC. Its protein is CACSRDAGNYGYTF.

This rearrangement joins TRBV25-1 to TRBJ2-5, with 7 bases that match TRBD2. This CDR3 comprises 15 residues. Trimming took 4 bases from V and 1 from J; bases not matched to a gene: 6. The germline gives CDR1 MGHDK, CDR2 SYGVNS. CDR3 amino acids: CASSASGRFQETQYF. The CDR3 DNA reads TGTGCCAGCAGTGCCTCCGGGAGGTTCCAAGAGACCCAGTACTTC.

In regard to this clonotype: This clone may be a read error of a much larger clone one base away. The CDR3 loop is CASSSTGLPSTDTQYF. The CDR3 bases are TGTGCCAGCAGCTCGACGGGACTGCCAAGCACAGATACGCAGTATTTT. The chain joins TRBV7-2 to TRBJ2-3; tentative D call: TRBD2 (6 bases). V was clipped by 4 bases and J by 0 bases, with 14 bases between them. The germline V gene has CDR1 SGHTA and CDR2 FQGNSA. The CDR3 spans 16 residues.

The V call is TRBV7-2, the J call TRBJ1-2; D might be TRBD1 (5 bases). The V gene's germline CDR1 is SGHTA and CDR2 FQGNSA. Trimming left V 5 bases short and J 10 bases short, with 14 bases between. CDR3 length: 12 residues. Here the CDR3 DNA reads TGTGCCAGCAGCCTAGGGACTTTTGACTACACCTTC. This translates into CASSLGTFDYTF.

On this clonotype: One junction end disagrees with the germline gene, perhaps due to a read error. The chain couples TRBV6-1 to TRBJ1-2; D is possibly TRBD1 (6 bases). The CDR3 consists of 15 residues. Looked up from germline, CDR1 is MNHNS and CDR2 is SASEGT. CDR3 nucleotide sequence: TGTGCCGGCAGTGAAGCGGTCCGGGGGCGAGGAGGCTACACCTTC. This sequence encodes CAGSEAVRGRGGYTF.

This clonotype was observed a handful of times. The chain employs TRBV7-9 and TRBJ2-5; D uncertain. This CDR3 comprises 12 residues. Trimming shortened V by 5 bases and J by 5 bases, and 9 bases separated the two germline ends. Germline V gives CDR1 SEHNR, CDR2 FQNEAQ (reference sequence). CDR3 amino acids: CASSPEVETQYF. CDR3 in DNA: TGTGCCAGCAGCCCCGAGGTTGAGACCCAGTACTTC. Based on the CDR3 plus reference TRBV7-9 and TRBJ2-5, the full variable domain is DTGVSQNPRHKITKRGQNVTFRCDPISEHNRLYWYRQTLGQGPEFLTYFQNEAQLEKSRLLSDRFSAERPKGSFSTLEIQRTEQGDSAMYLCASSPEVETQYFGPGTRLLVL.

The rearrangement joins TRBV7-2 to TRBJ2-7, with D hard to call. This CDR3 has 17 amino acids. Germline assignment: CDR1 SGHTA and CDR2 FQGNSA. V lost 5 bases to trimming and J lost 3 bases, with 23 bases between them. CDR3 residues: CASSPGASRGVGYEQYF. DNA for the CDR3: TGTGCCAGCAGCCCTGGCGCCTCGCGTGGGGTGGGCTACGAGCAGTACTTC.

This clonotype showed up just a few times. This chain joins TRBV4-1 and TRBJ1-2, with D unresolved. Per the germline V gene, CDR1 is MGHRA and CDR2 is YSYEKL. Trimming removed 0 bases at V and 4 bases at J, with 18 bases between. This CDR3 has 17 residues. This CDR3 is CASSQDSPPAGPYGYTF. The CDR3 DNA sequence: TGCGCCAGCAGCCAAGATTCCCCCCCCGCAGGTCCCTATGGCTACACCTTC.

This clonotype was observed a few times. V usage is TRBV7-2 and J usage is TRBJ2-3, with 12 bases aligning to TRBD2. CDR3 size: 16 residues. Trimming took 5 bases from V and 6 from J; bases not matched to a gene: 9. Germline V lookup: CDR1 SGHTA, CDR2 FQGNSA. The CDR3 region is CASSPELAGGFDTQYF. The CDR3 nucleotides read TGTGCCAGCAGCCCAGAGCTAGCGGGGGGGTTTGATACGCAGTATTTT.

The chain links TRBV4-3 to TRBJ2-3, with 10 positions matching TRBD1. The CDR3 consists of 15 residues. CDR1 is LGHNA and CDR2 is YSLEER in the germline V gene. J gave up 3 bases and V 4 bases, and 4 bases lay outside the gene matches. CDR3 in amino acids: CASSRKDRGTDTQYF. The CDR3, as DNA: TGCGCCAGCAGCCGTAAGGACAGGGGGACAGATACGCAGTATTTT.

This clonotype was seen at least ten times. The chain's CDR3 is CASSLQTGGPYEQYF. As DNA, the CDR3 is TGTGCCAGCAGTCTACAGACAGGGGGGCCCTACGAGCAGTACTTC. This rearrangement joins TRBV12-3 or TRBV12-4 to TRBJ2-7, with TRBD1 matching over 9 bases. Unmatched junction bases numbered 7, after V lost 5 bases and J lost 2 bases. The CDR3 is 15 residues long.

This chain links TRBV11-3 with TRBJ2-1; no reliable D call. CDR1 is SGHNT and CDR2 is YENEEA in the germline V gene. This CDR3 is 13 amino acids long. Between the trimmed V and J ends, which lost 5 bases and 5 bases, there was a span of 10 bases. For the CDR3, the DNA is TGTGCCAGCAGCGCTGACAATGACAATGAGCAGTTCTTC. Its protein product is CASSADNDNEQFF.

The chain has TRBV5-1 and TRBJ2-7; TRBD2 matches 11 bases. Germline CDR1 reads SGHRS; CDR2 reads YFSETQ. This CDR3 spans 14 amino acids. V lost 6 bases, J lost 4 bases, and 6 bases stayed unmatched. DNA for the CDR3: TGCGCCAGCACTCAGGGGACTAGCGGTTACGAGCAGTACTTC. Encoded protein: CASTQGTSGYEQYF.

The rearrangement uses TRBV6-2 or TRBV6-3 and TRBJ2-7, with D perhaps matching TRBD2 (6 bases). The CDR3 consists of 15 residues. The germline V gene encodes CDR1 MNHEY and CDR2 SVGEGT. V lost 6 bases, J lost 2 bases, and 17 bases lay in between. CDR3 nucleotides: TGTGCCAGCAGCCGCGGGGACGTTATTCCCTACGAGCAGTACTTC. This sequence encodes CASSRGDVIPYEQYF.

This chain links TRBV6-2 or TRBV6-3 with TRBJ2-7; a weak D match, TRBD1 (5 bases). Trimming stripped 6 bases from V and 2 bases from J, with 17 bases between. The CDR3 covers 15 residues. Germline V lookup: CDR1 MNHEY, CDR2 SVGEGT. The CDR3 sequence is CASSSDTLNTYEQYF. Written as DNA, the CDR3 is TGTGCCAGCAGCTCGGACACGTTAAATACCTACGAGCAGTACTTC.

The rearrangement joins TRBV2 to TRBJ2-5; D unresolved. The tail of the sequence fits TRBJ2-7 better, so the J call may be wrong. Per the germline V gene, CDR1 is SNHLY and CDR2 is FYNNEI. The CDR3 is made up of 13 amino acids. The DNA for the CDR3 is TGTGCCAGCAGTGAAGAGAATACGTACGAGCAGTACTTC. This codes for CASSEENTYEQYF.

The V call is TRBV20-1, the J call TRBJ2-3; a weak D match, TRBD2 (6 bases). The CDR3 is made up of 16 amino acids. Trimming stripped 0 bases from V and 1 base from J, with 14 bases between. Germline assignment: CDR1 DFQATT and CDR2 SNEGSKA (reference sequence). The CDR3 loop reads CSARDAEGKGTDTQYF. CDR3 in DNA: TGCAGTGCTAGAGATGCGGAGGGTAAAGGCACAGATACGCAGTATTTT.

This sequence joins TRBV4-3 and TRBJ1-1; unclear D gene. Germline CDR1 and CDR2: LGHNA and YSLEER. Trimming stripped 8 bases from V and 2 bases from J, with 9 bases between. The length of the CDR3 is 12 residues. CDR3 sequence (DNA): TGCGCCAGCGACGTAAGAAACACTGAAGCTTTCTTT. Protein: CASDVRNTEAFF.

The chain uses TRBV6-2 or TRBV6-3 and TRBJ1-2; the match to TRBD1 covers 8 bases. Germline-derived CDR1 and CDR2 are MNHEY and SVGEGT. This CDR3 is 12 amino acids long. Germline trimming cut 6 bases from V and 7 bases from J; bases unmatched to any gene: 4. The CDR3 DNA reads as TGTGCCAGCAGGGACAGGGAGGTTGGCTACACCTTC. Residues: CASRDREVGYTF.

V usage is TRBV6-6 and J usage is TRBJ1-5; a possible D gene is TRBD1 (5 bases). Trimming left V 6 bases short and J 4 bases short, with 10 bases between. From germline, CDR1 is MNHNY and CDR2 SVGAGI (reference sequence). This CDR3 comprises 13 residues. The CDR3 loop is CASRRDGNQPQHF. DNA for the CDR3: TGTGCCAGCAGACGGGACGGTAATCAGCCCCAGCATTTT.

This clonotype has just a few counts. This chain uses TRBV2 with TRBJ1-1; D not certain. Trimming left V 6 bases short and J 2 bases short, with 16 bases between. Germline V gene lookup returns CDR1 SNHLY and CDR2 FYNNEI. The CDR3 consists of 15 residues. The CDR3 nucleotides are TGTGCCAGCAGGGGGTTAGGACGGGGAAACACTGAAGCTTTCTTT. As protein: CASRGLGRGNTEAFF.

This clonotype was seen more than once but under ten times. V usage is TRBV24-1 and J usage is TRBJ1-5, with no clear D. The CDR3 covers 13 residues. Trimming took 4 bases from V and 6 from J, leaving 9 bases between them. Germline assignment: CDR1 KGHDR and CDR2 SFDVKD. The DNA of the CDR3 is TGTGCCACCAGTGACCAGCCGGGTCAGCCCCAGCATTTT. Encoded protein: CATSDQPGQPQHF.

In the case of this clonotype: A read error likely explains this, since a far larger clone differs by one base. The genes are TRBV7-8 and TRBJ2-7; the match to TRBD1 covers 7 bases. CDR1 is SGHVS, CDR2 FQNEAQ, per germline. This CDR3 is 13 amino acids long. V shed 5 bases and J 12 bases; nucleotides not matched to a gene: 13. Here the CDR3 reads CASSRDRQETRYF. The CDR3 nucleotides are TGTGCCAGCAGCCGGGACAGACAAGAGACCCGGTACTTC. Supplemented by reference TRBV7-8 and TRBJ2-7, the full variable domain reads GAGVSQSPRYKVAKRGQDVALRCDPISGHVSLFWYQQALGQGPEFLTYFQNEAQLDKSGLPSDRFFAERPEGSVSTLKIQRTQQEDSAVYLCASSRDRQETRYFGPGTRLTVT.

Notes on this clonotype: A much bigger clone sits one base away, suggesting this may be a read error. This sequence joins TRBV12-3 or TRBV12-4 and TRBJ2-3; 8 positions agree with TRBD2. With 4 bases clipped from V and 7 bases from J, the junction kept 13 bases outside the gene matches. This CDR3 has 16 residues. The CDR3 sequence: CASSSHSGEALNTQYF. For the CDR3, the DNA is TGTGCCAGCAGTTCTCATAGCGGGGAGGCACTGAATACGCAGTATTTT.